This passage covers 20 T cell receptor beta chains from one sample sequenced in a study of blood T cell repertoires in COVID-19. TCRdb's copy holds only in-frame clones and misses some; the assay was immunoSEQ multiplex PCR. The profile shows tens of thousands of clones, around 84% of them singletons. The sequencing sample was made of peripheral blood. The receptors originated from a human donor in a cohort sampled during active COVID-19.

The chain couples TRBV6-5 to TRBJ2-4; D may be TRBD1 (6 bases). CDR1 is MNHEY and CDR2 is SVGAGI in the germline V gene. This CDR3 region has 16 residues. The V and J ends lost 2 bases and 3 bases respectively, with 14 bases between them. The CDR3 bases are TGTGCCAGCAGTTACGTGGGGGCAAAGGGCAAAAACATTCAGTACTTC. Its protein is CASSYVGAKGKNIQYF.

This rearrangement joins TRBV11-3 to TRBJ2-3; 9 nucleotides line up with TRBD2. Germline V gene lookup returns CDR1 SGHNT and CDR2 YENEEA. This CDR3 is 15 amino acids long. Trimming at V came to 1 base and at J to 1 base, leaving 0 bases not matched to a gene. The CDR3 DNA reads as TGTGCCAGCAGCTTAGGGACTAGCGGCACAGATACGCAGTATTTT. It is translated as CASSLGTSGTDTQYF.

The chain has TRBV20-1 and TRBJ2-1; no clear D. The V end lost 5 bases, the J end lost 9 bases, and 11 bases lay between the germline ends. The CDR3 extends over 11 amino acids. Germline V gene lookup returns CDR1 DFQATT and CDR2 SNEGSKA (reference sequence). CDR3 sequence (DNA): TGCAGTGCTCCCACCCCGGGTGAGCAGTTCTTC. Protein sequence: CSAPTPGEQFF.

The CDR3 nucleotides are TGTGCCAGCAGCCTGTACACAGATACGCAGTATTTT. Translated: CASSLYTDTQYF. V and J are TRBV7-9 and TRBJ2-3, with D hard to call. Germline V CDR1 and CDR2: SEHNR, FQNEAQ (reference sequence). The CDR3 is 12 residues long. The V end was cut by 5 bases, the J end by 2 bases, with 5 bases between. Full variable domain (missing parts from reference TRBV7-9 and TRBJ2-3): DTGVSQNPRHKITKRGQNVTFRCDPISEHNRLYWYRQTLGQGPEFLTYFQNEAQLEKSRLLSDRFSAERPKGSFSTLEIQRTEQGDSAMYLCASSLYTDTQYFGPGTRLTVL.

J is TRBJ2-7 and V is TRBV9, with 8 bases that match TRBD1. The CDR3 has 14 amino acids. Germline V gives CDR1 SGDLS, CDR2 YYNGEE. V was clipped by 0 bases and J by 6 bases; unmatched bases: 5. CDR3 coding DNA: TGTGCCAGCAGCGTAGAGGACAGGGCGGGCGAGCAGTACTTC. It codes for CASSVEDRAGEQYF.

The chain has TRBV7-8 and TRBJ1-4; D is unresolved. Trimming removed 3 bases at V and 7 bases at J, with 12 bases between. Germline values: CDR1 SGHVS, CDR2 FQNEAQ. This CDR3 contains 14 residues. CDR3 bases: TGTGCCAGCAGCTTTAGAAACGGTCGTGAAAAACTGTTTTTT. This gives the protein CASSFRNGREKLFF.

V is TRBV5-1 and J is TRBJ1-2; D perhaps matches TRBD1 (6 bases). The germline gives CDR1 SGHRS, CDR2 YFSETQ. V shed 3 bases and J shed 3 bases, with 18 bases lying between them. The CDR3 totals 16 residues. The CDR3 is CASSSNLQGSDYGYTF. The CDR3 coding sequence is TGCGCCAGCAGCTCGAACCTTCAGGGGTCCGACTATGGCTACACCTTC.

This clone was observed a handful of times. The rearrangement links TRBV11-2 to TRBJ2-2, with D perhaps TRBD1 (5 bases). V lost 5 bases to trimming and J lost 6 bases, with 19 bases between them. CDR1 and CDR2 (germline): SGHAT, FQNNGV. This CDR3 comprises 16 residues. In DNA, the CDR3 is TGTGCCAGCAGCCCGCGCCAGGGTCCCGGCGCCGGGGAGCTGTTTTTT. This codes for CASSPRQGPGAGELFF.

V gene TRBV27 combines with J gene TRBJ2-7; D remains ambiguous. The germline V gene has CDR1 MNHEY and CDR2 SMNVEV (reference sequence). V gave up 3 bases and J gave up 3 bases, with 18 bases separating them. CDR3 length: 16 residues. DNA of the CDR3: TGTGCCAGCAGTTTTAAAAGGCGGCCGCCCAACTACGAGCAGTACTTC. This gives the protein CASSFKRRPPNYEQYF.

The chain uses TRBV2 and TRBJ1-5; the D gene is possibly TRBD1 (6 bases). The V gene lost 2 bases and the J gene lost 1 base, with 12 bases spanning the gap. There are 16 residues in the CDR3. From germline, CDR1 is SNHLY and CDR2 FYNNEI. The CDR3, as DNA: TGTGCCAGCAGTGAAACCGGGACACAGAGCAATCAGCCCCAGCATTTT. Translation gives CASSETGTQSNQPQHF. The variable domain in full, with the rest retrieved from reference TRBV2 and TRBJ1-5, is EPEVTQTPSHQVTQMGQEVILRCVPISNHLYFYWYRQILGQKVEFLVSFYNNEISEKSEIFDDQFSVERPDGSNFTLKIRSTKLEDSAMYFCASSETGTQSNQPQHFGDGTRLSIL.

The chain carries TRBV18 and TRBJ2-1; D is unresolved. The CDR3 spans 13 residues. The germline gives CDR1 KGHSH, CDR2 LQKENI. V lost 1 base to trimming and J lost 5 bases, with 6 bases between them. The CDR3 loop reads CASSPQSHNEQFF. The DNA of the CDR3 is TGTGCCAGCTCACCACAAAGCCACAATGAGCAGTTCTTC.

Here the CDR3 reads CASSLTSTGFSYEQYF. In DNA, the CDR3 is TGCGCCAGCAGCTTAACCTCGACAGGATTCTCCTACGAGCAGTACTTC. The V gene is TRBV5-1, the J gene TRBJ2-7, with a weak D call TRBD1 (6 bases). Germline V gene sequence: CDR1 SGHRS, CDR2 YFSETQ. The CDR3 contains 16 residues. Trimming took 2 bases from V and 0 from J, leaving 15 bases between them.

This clone was counted once. V gene TRBV18 combines with J gene TRBJ2-3; D is unresolved. The germline V gene encodes CDR1 KGHSH and CDR2 LQKENI. The CDR3 is made up of 13 amino acids. With 3 bases removed from V and 0 bases from J, the gap between germline ends came to 4 bases. The CDR3 region has the DNA TGTGCCAGCTCACCCGAGAGCACAGATACGCAGTATTTT. As protein: CASSPESTDTQYF.

The CDR3 DNA follows: TGTGCCAGCAGCGTAGGTCGGGGGGGTGCAGATACGCAGTATTTT. It yields the protein CASSVGRGGADTQYF. The V gene is TRBV9, the J gene TRBJ2-3; 8 bases are shared with TRBD2. This CDR3 comprises 15 residues. V was clipped by 0 bases and J by 4 bases; unmatched bases: 4. Germline loops: CDR1 SGDLS, CDR2 YYNGEE.

This chain joins TRBV2 and TRBJ2-3; 8 nucleotides line up with TRBD2. Germline V gene data show CDR1 as SNHLY and CDR2 as FYNNEI. The CDR3 extends over 17 amino acids. The V and J ends lost 6 bases and 9 bases, in that order; junction bases with no gene match: 20. As DNA, the CDR3 is TGTGCCAGCAGCCAACGCTACATTAGCGGGGACCTCCCAACGCAGTATTTT. Protein: CASSQRYISGDLPTQYF. Together with reference TRBV2 and TRBJ2-3, the CDR3 gives the full variable domain: EPEVTQTPSHQVTQMGQEVILRCVPISNHLYFYWYRQILGQKVEFLVSFYNNEISEKSEIFDDQFSVERPDGSNFTLKIRSTKLEDSAMYFCASSQRYISGDLPTQYFGPGTRLTVL.

The V call is TRBV4-1, the J call TRBJ2-5; possible D gene TRBD2, 7 bases. Germline-derived CDR1 and CDR2 are MGHRA and YSYEKL. The CDR3 is 15 amino acids. V was shortened by 4 bases and J by 4 bases, with 16 bases between the two germline ends. The CDR3 is CASSRMGGRGETQYF. CDR3 nucleotide sequence: TGCGCCAGCAGCCGGATGGGGGGGCGGGGAGAGACCCAGTACTTC.

The chain has TRBV29-1 and TRBJ2-1; 13 nucleotides line up with TRBD2. With V trimmed by 7 bases and J by 2 bases, 5 bases remained unmatched. The CDR3 sequence is 15 residues long. Germline V gene sequence: CDR1 SQVTM, CDR2 ANQGSEA. CDR3 residues: CSAGTSGKAYNEQFF. The DNA for the CDR3 is TGCAGCGCCGGGACTAGCGGGAAAGCCTACAATGAGCAGTTCTTC.

In this sample, this clone turned up a few times. The V and J genes are TRBV7-9 and TRBJ2-2; weak D call: TRBD1 (6 bases). Germline V gives CDR1 SEHNR, CDR2 FQNEAQ (reference sequence). The CDR3 contains 15 residues. The ends were cut back, 5 bases at V and 2 bases at J, with 12 bases in the middle. CDR3 coding DNA: TGTGCCAGCAGCACTCAGGGGTCCAACACCGGGGAGCTGTTTTTT. Its protein product is CASSTQGSNTGELFF.

CDR3 sequence (DNA): TGTGCCAGCAGTTTGGGTCCGGGCACTGAAGCTTTCTTT. This gives the protein CASSLGPGTEAFF. The chain has TRBV12-3 or TRBV12-4 and TRBJ1-1; no clear D gene. V shed 3 bases and J shed 4 bases, with 9 bases lying between them. This CDR3 contains 13 residues.

J is TRBJ1-1 and V is TRBV28; no reliable D call. The germline V gene encodes CDR1 MDHEN and CDR2 SYDVKM. Trimming took 3 bases from V and 1 from J, leaving 6 bases between them. CDR3 length equals 13 residues. In DNA, the CDR3 is TGTGCCAGCAGTTTGTTCGGGAACACTGAAGCTTTCTTT. Protein product: CASSLFGNTEAFF.